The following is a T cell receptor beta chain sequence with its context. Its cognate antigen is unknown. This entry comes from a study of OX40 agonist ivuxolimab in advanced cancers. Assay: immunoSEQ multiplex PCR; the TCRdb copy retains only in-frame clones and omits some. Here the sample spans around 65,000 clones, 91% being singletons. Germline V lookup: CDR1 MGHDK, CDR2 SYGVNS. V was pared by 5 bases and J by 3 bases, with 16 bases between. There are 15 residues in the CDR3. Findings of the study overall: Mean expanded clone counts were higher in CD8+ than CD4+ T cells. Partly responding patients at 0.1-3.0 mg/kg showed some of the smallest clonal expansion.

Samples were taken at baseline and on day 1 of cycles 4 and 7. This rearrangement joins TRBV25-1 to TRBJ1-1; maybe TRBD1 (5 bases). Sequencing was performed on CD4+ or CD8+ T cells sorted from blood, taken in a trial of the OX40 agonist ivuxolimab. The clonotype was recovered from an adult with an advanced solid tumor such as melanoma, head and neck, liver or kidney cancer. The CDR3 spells CASSPSQGQYTEAFF. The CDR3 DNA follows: TGTGCCAGCAGTCCCTCCCAGGGTCAGTACACTGAAGCTTTCTTT.